The present T cell receptor (beta chain) was sequenced within a study of cytomegalovirus exposure and HLA in healthy donors. Overall study: The roughly 700 first-cohort repertoires and the 95 to 150 validation repertoires shared the same platform, a later analysis reported.

This clone was detected only once. Its antigen is as yet unknown. Germline V gene data show CDR1 as SGHRS and CDR2 as YFSETQ. The CDR3 sequence is 14 residues long. Trimming cost V 2 bases and J 5 bases; bases outside gene matches: 4. Findings and limits, study-wide: A subsequent analysis found that TCR clusters from the first cohort also tended to co-occur in the 130 or so validation repertoires, with 94% of cluster scores above 0. Rare TCR sequences dominated, though some public TCRs recurred in many donors. The study flagged 150 to 200 TCR beta chains as cytomegalovirus-associated.

Libraries were prepared by immunoSEQ multiplex PCR; TCRdb keeps only in-frame clonotypes and omits some of them. This table has approximately 300,000 clones, about 85% appearing once. Material: PBMCs. This clonotype was obtained from a woman aged 30 to 39 in good health and CMV-seropositive. This chain joins TRBV5-1 and TRBJ2-5, with 9 bases matching TRBD2. DNA for the CDR3: TGCGCCAGCAGCTTTCTAGCGGGATGGGAGACCCAGTACTTC. It specifies CASSFLAGWETQYF.